Shown below are 12 T cell receptor beta chains from a single sample sequenced in a study of shared clonotypes between healthy human individuals. Using immunoSEQ multiplex PCR, the repertoire was profiled, and TCRdb retains in-frame clones only, with some absent. The sample contains some 2 million clones, 90% to 95% of which appear only once. Sequencing was performed on naive CD4+ T cells sorted from blood. Described subset: CD45RA+ positively selected. The receptors were gathered from a man younger than 35 in good health.

In regard to this clone: At one end the junction does not follow the germline gene, possibly because of a read error. This chain joins TRBV10-3 and TRBJ2-1; TRBD2 aligns across 8 bases. CDR1 is ENHRY, CDR2 SYGVKD, per germline. The length of the CDR3 is 14 residues. The CDR3 loop reads CAISTTASGHYAIF. CDR3 nucleotide sequence: TGTGCCATCTCTACAACGGCTAGCGGGCACTACGCGATCTTC.

The chain is built from TRBV6-1 and TRBJ1-3; no clear D gene. This CDR3 is 15 amino acids long. Germline CDR1 is MNHNS and CDR2 is SASEGT. With 3 bases removed from V and 2 bases from J, the gap between germline ends came to 11 bases. CDR3 protein: CASSEVGNPGNTIYF. CDR3 bases: TGTGCCAGCAGTGAGGTCGGGAATCCTGGAAACACCATATATTTT.

As for this clone: The same CDR3 is also encoded by other DNA sequences in this sample. The CDR3 protein is CASSRTSGSYEQYF. CDR3 nucleotides: TGTGCCAGCAGCCGGACTAGCGGGTCCTACGAGCAGTACTTC. The chain couples TRBV7-9 to TRBJ2-7, with 11 positions matching TRBD2. Germline values: CDR1 SEHNR, CDR2 FQNEAQ (reference sequence). Trimming at V came to 5 bases and at J to 1 base, leaving 1 base not matched to a gene. The CDR3 runs to 14 residues.

The chain employs TRBV7-9 and TRBJ2-7; no firm D call. V was clipped by 3 bases and J by 5 bases, with 5 bases between them. The CDR3 covers 11 residues. CDR1 and CDR2 from the germline V gene are SEHNR and FQNEAQ (reference sequence). The CDR3 loop is CASSFYDEQYF. For the CDR3, the DNA is TGTGCCAGCAGCTTTTATGACGAGCAGTACTTC.

The CDR3: CASSHLKTGELFF. The DNA of the CDR3 is TGTGCCAGCAGCCACTTAAAAACCGGGGAGCTGTTTTTT. This chain joins TRBV6-5 and TRBJ2-2; D unresolved. CDR1 is MNHEY and CDR2 is SVGAGI in the germline V gene. Trimming stripped 6 bases from V and 5 bases from J, with 10 bases between. This CDR3 is built from 13 residues.

This chain connects TRBV4-2 to TRBJ2-2; 9 nucleotides match TRBD2. From germline, CDR1 is LGHNA and CDR2 YNFKEQ. V was clipped by 9 bases and J by 3 bases; unmatched bases: 14. The CDR3 contains 17 residues. For the CDR3, the DNA is TGTGCCAGTACGGGCTTTTTAGCGGGGGCCTACACCGGGGAGCTGTTTTTT. Encoded protein: CASTGFLAGAYTGELFF.

This rearrangement joins TRBV5-4 to TRBJ1-1; D remains ambiguous. The CDR3 consists of 14 residues. V lost 0 bases and J 8 bases, leaving 14 bases between the germline ends. Per the germline V gene, CDR1 is SGHNT and CDR2 is YYREEE (reference sequence). CDR3 region: CASSLGGEALEAFF. CDR3 DNA sequence: TGTGCCAGCAGCTTGGGGGGAGAGGCTTTAGAAGCTTTCTTT.

The rearrangement joins TRBV5-6 to TRBJ2-1; a weak D match, TRBD2 (6 bases). CDR3 length equals 15 residues. Looked up from germline, CDR1 is SGHDT and CDR2 is YYEEEE. V was clipped by 4 bases and J by 0 bases, with 11 bases between them. The CDR3 nucleotides read TGTGCCAGCAGCCGCCGGGGGAGCTCCTACAATGAGCAGTTCTTC. Translating gives CASSRRGSSYNEQFF.

V is TRBV6-5 and J is TRBJ2-7; 9 bases map to TRBD1. The V segment lost 7 bases and the J segment 2 bases; nucleotides outside the gene matches: 6. The CDR3 extends over 14 amino acids. The germline V gene encodes CDR1 MNHEY and CDR2 SVGAGI. The CDR3 nucleotides read TGTGCCAGCAAATCCGGGACAGGGCCCTACGAGCAGTACTTC. It yields the protein CASKSGTGPYEQYF.

Remarks on this clone: This may be a read error, as it is one base from a much larger clone. Other DNA sequences in this sample translate to the same CDR3. This chain uses TRBV7-6 with TRBJ2-5; D gene unclear. Looked up from germline, CDR1 is SGHVS and CDR2 is FNYEAQ. The CDR3 extends over 11 amino acids. Trimming cost V 3 bases and J 1 base, with 0 bases left between them. The CDR3 nucleotides are TGTGCCAGCAGCTTCCAAGAGACCCAGTACTTC. Translating it yields CASSFQETQYF.

The rearrangement joins TRBV7-9 to TRBJ1-1; a weak D match, TRBD1 (5 bases). This CDR3 comprises 14 residues. V lost 8 bases and J 7 bases, leaving 20 bases between the germline ends. The germline gives CDR1 SEHNR, CDR2 FQNEAQ (reference sequence). CDR3: CASRGRETTFEAFF. Written as DNA, the CDR3 is TGTGCCAGCCGCGGCAGGGAGACTACCTTTGAAGCTTTCTTT.

The V gene is TRBV25-1, the J gene TRBJ2-7; maybe TRBD2 (6 bases). CDR3 length: 16 residues. Trimming left V 3 bases short and J 3 bases short, with 18 bases between. The germline V gene encodes CDR1 MGHDK and CDR2 SYGVNS. CDR3 DNA sequence: TGTGCCAGCAGTGACCCTGTGGGAGGTCCTAACTACGAGCAGTACTTC. This codes for CASSDPVGGPNYEQYF.